This TCR beta chain is drawn from a study of metastatic and nonmetastatic thyroid tumors. General study findings and limits: It was reportedly found that TCR beta diversity was significantly higher in malignant thyroid tumors than in benign nodules, a difference seen in both blood and tumor samples.

Each patient went into thyroid surgery without having received any treatment. Germline V gene data show CDR1 as MNHEY and CDR2 as SMNVEV (reference sequence). After removal of 5 bases from V and 0 bases from J, the junction contained 10 bases not matched to a gene. This CDR3 spans 18 amino acids. This clone was seen ten or more times. Its antigen is still unknown. MiXCR was used by TCRdb to re-call the PCR reads. The sample consists of approximately 30,000 clones, roughly 6.8% of them appearing once. The sequenced sample consisted of blood. The TCR sequence derives from a female donor with papillary thyroid cancer or a benign thyroid nodule (not recorded which). Some clones in this sample may be carry-over from other donors' samples. This chain links TRBV27 with TRBJ1-6, with 7 bases that match TRBD1. The CDR3: CASSTPNRGSSYNSPLHF. CDR3 bases: TGTGCCAGCAGTACCCCCAACAGGGGAAGCTCCTATAATTCACCCCTCCACTTT.